The 21 T cell receptor beta chains below come from one sample, sequenced in a study of blood T cells in healthy people across ages. Together with a sample-barcoded 5' primer, a J-beta primer mix was included in a second PCR lasting roughly 6 to 12 cycles. In TCRdb, the 5' RACE reads were re-called with MiXCR into one record per CDR3 protein. Seen here are approximately 960,000 distinct CDR3 sequences, 25% to 30% observed once, and the top ten hold roughly a tenth. These sequences were also reported in another study, on T cells of mothers and their children.

Specimen: blood. The receptor source for this set is a woman aged 40 to 55 in good health.

This sequence joins TRBV28 and TRBJ1-2; no clear D gene. V shed 5 bases and J shed 2 bases, with 18 bases lying between them. This CDR3 is 16 amino acids long. Germline CDR1 is MDHEN and CDR2 is SYDVKM. The CDR3 sequence is CASSTFYESWNYGYTF. CDR3 coding DNA: TGTGCCAGCAGTACATTCTACGAATCTTGGAACTATGGCTACACCTTC.

This clonotype was seen at least ten times. V usage is TRBV29-1 and J usage is TRBJ2-5; D uncertain. CDR3 length: 14 residues. CDR1 SQVTM and CDR2 ANQGSEA come from the germline V gene. V was pared by 5 bases and J by 1 base, with 14 bases between. CDR3 bases: TGCAGCGTTTTACCCGCGGCCAGCCAAGAGACCCAGTACTTC. Its protein is CSVLPAASQETQYF.

The J gene is TRBJ1-2, the V gene TRBV5-1, with a tentative D call TRBD1 (6 bases). There are 15 residues in the CDR3. Trimming removed 2 bases at V and 1 base at J, with 12 bases between. Germline CDR1 is SGHRS and CDR2 is YFSETQ. The CDR3 region has the DNA TGCGCCAGCAGCTTCACAGGGACATATAACTATGGCTACACCTTC. Its protein product is CASSFTGTYNYGYTF.

Note on this clonotype: A read error may be the cause here, since a much bigger clone is one base away. The V call is TRBV7-2, the J call TRBJ2-4; the D call may be TRBD1 or TRBD2 (5 bases each). The CDR3 sequence is 14 residues long. Germline V gene lookup returns CDR1 SGHTA and CDR2 FQGNSA. With 4 bases removed from V and 13 bases from J, the gap between germline ends came to 20 bases. CDR3 in amino acids: CASSYRDLYNEQYF. In nucleotides, the CDR3 is TGTGCCAGCAGCTACCGGGACCTTTACAATGAGCAGTACTTC.

The gene calls are TRBV20-1 and TRBJ1-1; D not certain. This CDR3 region has 15 residues. Germline lookup yields CDR1 DFQATT and CDR2 SNEGSKA (reference sequence). The V and J ends lost 5 bases and 2 bases respectively, with 18 bases between them. The CDR3 sequence: CSAQDYHQVNTEAFF. For the CDR3, the DNA is TGCAGTGCTCAGGATTACCACCAGGTCAACACTGAAGCTTTCTTT.

This clonotype was counted a single time. The chain carries TRBV2 and TRBJ2-7; perhaps D is TRBD1 or TRBD2 (5 bases each). Germline assignment: CDR1 SNHLY and CDR2 FYNNEI. CDR3 length: 13 amino acids. Trimming pared 7 bases from V and 6 bases from J, leaving 16 bases between. The CDR3 is CASTRAEASEQYF. CDR3 coding DNA: TGTGCCAGCACCAGGGCGGAGGCGTCCGAGCAGTACTTC.

Here the CDR3 reads CASSFQLYYGYTF. The CDR3 DNA reads as TGTGCCAGCAGCTTCCAGCTTTACTATGGCTACACCTTC. The genes are TRBV11-2 and TRBJ1-2; no reliable D call. Germline CDR1 and CDR2: SGHAT and FQNNGV. This CDR3 spans 13 amino acids. V was shortened by 3 bases and J by 3 bases, with 8 bases between the two germline ends.

The chain employs TRBV6-2 or TRBV6-3 and TRBJ1-2, with D perhaps TRBD1 (5 bases). Germline assignment: CDR1 MNHEY and CDR2 SVGEGT. The CDR3 is 14 residues long. Between the trimmed V and J ends, which lost 8 bases and 2 bases, there was a span of 15 bases. CDR3 DNA sequence: TGTGCCAGCCGTAGGACACCTCCAAACTATGGCTACACCTTC. Translation: CASRRTPPNYGYTF.

J is TRBJ1-1 and V is TRBV20-1; weak D call: TRBD1 (6 bases). Trimming removed 0 bases at V and 0 bases at J, with 11 bases between. CDR3 size: 15 residues. Per germline, CDR1 DFQATT and CDR2 SNEGSKA (reference sequence). The CDR3 protein is CSARDEDSLNTEAFF. In nucleotides, the CDR3 is TGCAGTGCTAGAGATGAGGACAGCTTGAACACTGAAGCTTTCTTT.

This clonotype was seen a handful of times. The chain employs TRBV3-1 and TRBJ1-1; tentative D call: TRBD1 (6 bases). The CDR3 consists of 15 residues. V lost 4 bases and J lost 3, with 15 bases in between. The germline gives CDR1 LGHDT, CDR2 YNNKEL (reference sequence). In DNA, the CDR3 is TGTGCCAGCAGCCCATTGACAGGTTGGGACACTGAAGCTTTCTTT. Encoded protein: CASSPLTGWDTEAFF.

This clonotype showed up just a few times. The rearrangement uses TRBV3-1 and TRBJ2-3; D is ambiguous. Germline values: CDR1 LGHDT, CDR2 YNNKEL (reference sequence). The CDR3 is 14 residues long. Trimming removed 4 bases at V and 0 bases at J, with 8 bases between. CDR3 DNA: TGTGCCAGCAGCCGAGAACCCAGCACAGATACGCAGTATTTT. This translates into CASSREPSTDTQYF.

The chain links TRBV3-1 to TRBJ2-5; D is possibly TRBD1 (6 bases). Trimming removed 1 base from V and 5 bases from J, with 14 bases in between. Germline assignment: CDR1 LGHDT and CDR2 YNNKEL (reference sequence). This CDR3 is 15 amino acids long. The CDR3 reads CASSQGDTPQETQYF. In nucleotides, the CDR3 is TGTGCCAGCAGCCAAGGGGACACCCCCCAGGAGACCCAGTACTTC.

This clonotype appeared a single time. The chain joins TRBV5-1 to TRBJ1-1; no reliable D call. The CDR3 consists of 13 residues. Trimming pared 0 bases from V and 6 bases from J, leaving 9 bases between. Per the germline V gene, CDR1 is SGHRS and CDR2 is YFSETQ. The chain's CDR3 is CASSLGDKAEAFF. CDR3 in DNA: TGCGCCAGCAGCTTGGGCGACAAAGCTGAAGCTTTCTTT.

The rearrangement uses TRBV5-1 and TRBJ2-5; 11 bases map to TRBD1. V gave up 2 bases and J gave up 5 bases; unmatched junction bases: 5. Germline-derived CDR1 and CDR2 are SGHRS and YFSETQ. This CDR3 contains 15 residues. The DNA of the CDR3 is TGCGCCAGCAGCTTAGGACAGGGGGCTGTGGAGACCCAGTACTTC. Its protein product is CASSLGQGAVETQYF. The full variable domain, completed using reference TRBV5-1 and TRBJ2-5, is KAGVTQTPRYLIKTRGQQVTLSCSPISGHRSVSWYQQTPGQGLQFLFEYFSETQRNKGNFPGRFSGRQFSNSRSEMNVSTLELGDSALYLCASSLGQGAVETQYFGPGTRLLVL.

A remark on this clonotype: Germline is not matched at one junction end, which may reflect a read error. This chain joins TRBV7-7 and TRBJ2-7; 11 bases line up with TRBD1. In germline, CDR1 is SSHAT, CDR2 FNYEAQ (reference sequence). The CDR3 is 15 amino acids. For the CDR3, the DNA is TGTGCTAGCAGCTTTGGACAGGGGGCCGCCTACGAGCAGTACTTC. Protein sequence: CASSFGQGAAYEQYF.

The gene calls are TRBV5-1 and TRBJ1-2; D not resolved. The CDR3 is 11 residues long. CDR1 is SGHRS and CDR2 is YFSETQ in the germline V gene. V was clipped by 4 bases and J by 4 bases, with 5 bases between them. The chain's CDR3 is CASSGCYGYTF. The CDR3 DNA reads TGCGCCAGCAGCGGATGCTATGGCTACACCTTC.

The chain uses TRBV7-2 and TRBJ2-4, with D perhaps matching TRBD2 (6 bases). Germline values: CDR1 SGHTA, CDR2 FQGNSA. This CDR3 has 16 amino acids. Trimming removed 2 bases at V and 4 bases at J, with 15 bases between. The CDR3 region has the DNA TGTGCCAGCAGCTTATTGTGGGGGGACGGTAAAAACATTCAGTACTTC. Its translation: CASSLLWGDGKNIQYF.

There are a few counts of this clonotype. The chain carries TRBV9 and TRBJ1-3; the D is unclear. V lost 4 bases and J 3 bases, leaving 11 bases between the germline ends. The length of the CDR3 is 14 residues. Germline loops: CDR1 SGDLS, CDR2 YYNGEE. The CDR3 sequence is CASSRDGYGNTIYF. In DNA form, the CDR3 reads TGTGCCAGCAGCCGTGACGGTTATGGAAACACCATATATTTT.

The sample holds a few counts of this clonotype. The chain has TRBV28 and TRBJ2-7; no reliable D call. Germline lookup yields CDR1 MDHEN and CDR2 SYDVKM. The CDR3 runs 15 residues. V was trimmed by 8 bases and J by 2 bases, leaving 19 bases between them. CDR3 loop: CASRLEDSGAYEQYF. The CDR3 bases are TGTGCCAGCCGCTTGGAAGACTCTGGGGCCTACGAGCAGTACTTC.

This clonotype is a singleton in its sample. The chain links TRBV5-1 to TRBJ1-2, with 11 bases identical to TRBD1. Germline V gene data show CDR1 as SGHRS and CDR2 as YFSETQ. V shed 4 bases and J 2 bases; nucleotides not matched to a gene: 7. The CDR3 is 16 amino acids. CDR3 in amino acids: CASSVGTGGLNYGYTF. The CDR3 DNA follows: TGCGCCAGCAGCGTGGGGACAGGGGGACTAAACTATGGCTACACCTTC.

This clonotype has only a few counts. The V call is TRBV6-5, the J call TRBJ1-2; TRBD1 agrees at 9 bases. The CDR3 extends over 14 amino acids. V shed 7 bases, J shed 2 bases, and the junction held 5 bases outside the gene matches. Germline-derived CDR1 and CDR2 are MNHEY and SVGAGI. The CDR3 reads CASTGQGRNYGYTF. The DNA of the CDR3 is TGTGCCAGCACAGGACAGGGGCGAAACTATGGCTACACCTTC.